The next 2 T cell receptor beta chains were all read from a single sample in a study of vaccination effects on CD4 cells after COVID-19. No antigen has been identified for these receptors. The repertoire was sequenced with immunoSEQ multiplex PCR; TCRdb's copy has only in-frame clones and lacks some. The sample includes about 17,000 clones, around 80% of them seen just once. Antigen-specific CD4+ T cells were expanded with viral peptide pools in the ViraFEST assay before sequencing. Culture lasted 10 days before CD4+ T cell isolation. From March to December 2020, the person had a SARS-CoV-2 infection that was confirmed by PCR. Every participant took two doses of the BNT162b2 or mRNA-1273 vaccine. The sample consisted of CD4+ T cells from PBMCs cultured with SARS-CoV-2 spike peptides, taken after COVID-19 vaccination. Every receptor here comes from a human donor who had a prior SARS-CoV-2 infection.

V and J are TRBV19 and TRBJ1-2, with D possibly TRBD1 on 5 matching bases. V lost 3 bases and J lost 3, with 11 bases in between. Per germline, CDR1 LNHDA and CDR2 SQIVND (reference sequence). The CDR3 sequence is 14 residues long. The CDR3 sequence is CASSIRGVDYGYTF. The CDR3 nucleotides are TGTGCCAGTAGTATCCGGGGGGTGGACTATGGCTACACCTTC.

The chain uses TRBV29-1 and TRBJ2-1; tentative D call: TRBD2 (6 bases). Germline-derived CDR1 and CDR2 are SQVTM and ANQGSEA. This CDR3 region has 14 residues. V lost 0 bases, J lost 8 bases, and 14 bases lay in between. CDR3 DNA sequence: TGCAGCGTTGAAGAACTAGCTGGACAATATGAGCAGTTCTTC. This encodes CSVEELAGQYEQFF.